This T cell receptor (beta chain) was retrieved from a study of CD8+ T cells in alopecia areata. Turning to the study itself: Tofacitinib administration to treated patients was oral, at 5 to 10 mg twice daily. Study results and caveats: Lesional tissue from the scalp (especially in alopecia totalis/universalis) showed higher clonality than normal scalp. There were also resident alphabeta T cells of normal skin sequenced in scalp samples.

V dropped 5 bases and J dropped 3 bases, with 5 bases sitting between them. From germline, CDR1 is SGHDN and CDR2 FVKESK. The CDR3 has 11 residues. RNA extraction and reverse transcription yielded cDNA as sequencing template. The protocol was immunoSEQ multiplex PCR, while the TCRdb copy is restricted to in-frame clones and leaves out a portion. Of tens of thousands of clones listed, about half are singletons. The treatment denotes: oral pan-JAK inhibitor, 5-10 mg twice daily. Lesional scalp punch biopsies and peripheral blood came from alopecia areata patients. As for this clone: What it recognizes is unknown.

The clonotype comes from a human donor with alopecia areata. The chain employs TRBV14 and TRBJ2-7, with D possibly being TRBD1 (5 bases). Sequenced here: CD8+ T cells sorted from blood, sampled at approximately week 36, from a patient treated with tofacitinib. The CDR3 sequence is CASSDSYEQYF. For the CDR3, the DNA is TGTGCCAGCAGCGACAGCTACGAGCAGTACTTC.